What follows is one TCR beta chain and its context. Which antigen it targets is not known. Base qualities are missing; no much larger clone stands one base away. Library prep was done by the immunoSEQ multiplex PCR assay. Each sample had 9 x 10^4 or so TCR templates assayed by the deep sequencing platform. Genomic DNA extracted from sorted T cells was used for TCRbeta CDR3 sequencing. Per the authors' processing: Clonal analysis of TCRbeta CDR3 data was done in the R programming language. Unstimulated samples were compared with post-reaction CFSE-low samples to define alloreactive CD4+ and CD8+ clones. By matching sequences to the repertoires of sorted unstimulated Treg and non-Treg cells, each alloreactive CD4+ clone was assigned a regulatory or non-regulatory origin. TCRdb retrieved this table from immuneACCESS and kept in-frame rearrangements only. Not all clones are present; in checked studies, unresolved V genes account for under half, and no reason is known for the remainder. That table gives V, J and clone size, and the DNA gave D and trimming. The sample table lists approximately 100,000 clones, 94% of them with a count of one. Approximately 0.58% of the sample rests with the top ten.

The sample comes from a study of siplizumab effects on memory and regulatory T cells (dated by TCRdb to between 2018 and 2021). Regarding the research as a whole: The study looked at the effect of siplizumab, an anti-CD2 antibody, on alloreactive T-cell subsets in allogeneic mixed lymphocyte reactions made from human PBMCs.

Sorted unstimulated T cells, along with proliferating T cells recovered from mixed lymphocyte reactions, underwent TCRbeta CDR3 sequencing. Fresh whole blood from ten HLA-typed healthy donors served as the source for isolating PBMCs. To map where alloreactive clones came from, unstimulated CD4+ regulatory T cells were FACS-sorted. Paper-wide results and their limitations: Because sequences at frequencies below about 10^-5 were poorly captured, only a minor fraction of alloreactive clones could be mapped back to unstimulated subsets. In reactions with siplizumab, an average of around 70% of mappable alloreactive CD4+ clones were Treg-derived, compared with 25% to 30% in control reactions. Roughly 75-97% of proliferating CD4+ or CD8+ clones could not be assigned a naive or memory phenotype. Compared with memory T cells, unstimulated naive T cells appeared more diverse, and naive cells seemed to make a substantial contribution to the alloresponse. No functional confirmation was obtained for the suppressive function of proliferating Tregs from siplizumab cultures. Siplizumab significantly lowered the cumulative frequency of alloreactive sequences that could be traced to unstimulated CD4+ memory T cells.

V lost 2 bases and J lost 1 base; the stretch between them is 12 bases long. CDR1 and CDR2, looked up from the germline V gene (reference sequence), are SGHKS and YYEKEE. The CDR3 goes from the cysteine to the phenylalanine over 15 residues. Here the CDR3 DNA is all that survives: 45 bases in frame from base 1. The receptor was isolated from a human donor in good health. The chain was built from TRBV5-5 and TRBJ2-5; the D segment cannot be called with confidence. The sequencing input was Tregs sorted from blood. This receptor carries the CDR3 CASSLGQAAQETQYF. The DNA sequence is given as TGTGCCAGCAGCTTAGGGCAGGCGGCCCAAGAGACCCAGTACTTC.